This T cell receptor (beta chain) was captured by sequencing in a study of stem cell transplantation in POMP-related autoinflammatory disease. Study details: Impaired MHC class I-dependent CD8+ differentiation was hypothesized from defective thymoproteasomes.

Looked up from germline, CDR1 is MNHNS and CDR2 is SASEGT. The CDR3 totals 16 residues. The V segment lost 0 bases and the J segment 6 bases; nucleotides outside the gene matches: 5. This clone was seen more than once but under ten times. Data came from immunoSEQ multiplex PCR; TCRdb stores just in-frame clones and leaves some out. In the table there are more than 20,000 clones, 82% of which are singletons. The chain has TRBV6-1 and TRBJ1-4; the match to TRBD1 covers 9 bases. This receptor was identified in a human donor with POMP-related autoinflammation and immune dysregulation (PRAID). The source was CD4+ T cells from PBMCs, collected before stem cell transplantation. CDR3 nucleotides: TGTGCCAGCAGTGAAGCCGGGACAGGGTGGGATGAAAAACTGTTTTTT. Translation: CASSEAGTGWDEKLFF.